This TCR beta chain was sequenced during a study of shared clonotypes between healthy human individuals. Whole-study results and caveats: At large depth, rarefaction still showed sorted-subset sequencing to be incomplete. Generally, naive subsets (rather than memory subsets) showed larger estimated richness. Sampling used blood alone; tissue repertoires probably differ.

For this clone: Its antigen is as yet unknown.

The CD4+ fraction was divided into a CD45RA+ naive subset and a CD45RA-negative memory subset. TCRdb's copy holds only in-frame clones and misses some; the assay was immunoSEQ multiplex PCR. The sample carries 2.3 million or so clones, approximately 93% recorded once. The CDR3 sequence is 17 residues long. V lost 0 bases and J lost 7; bases outside the gene matches: 9. Germline assignment: CDR1 SNHLY and CDR2 FYNNEI. The TCR originated in a man aged 18 to 30 in good health. Some clones in this sample may be carry-over from other donors' samples. Sequencing input: naive CD4+ T cells from PBMCs. Described subset: CD45RA+ positively selected. The chain has TRBV2 and TRBJ2-1; 10 positions agree with TRBD2. CDR3 nucleotide sequence: TGTGCCAGCAGTGAAGCGTGGCTAGCGGGAGTAGGGAATGAGCAGTTCTTC. Translated, it gives CASSEAWLAGVGNEQFF.